Each of the 2 T cell receptor beta chains below was sequenced from the same sample in a study of T cell clones after liver transplantation. The assay was immunoSEQ multiplex PCR, and TCRdb's table has in-frame clones only and misses some. This sample has about 120,000 clones; 90% occur once, and the top ten carry approximately 0.88%. The sequences come from CD4+ T cells from blood, collected 12 months after liver transplant. Receptors originate from a human patient who received a liver transplant. Some T cells may arise from the graft donor.

The chain has TRBV9 and TRBJ1-1; D unresolved. Trimming pared 2 bases from V and 6 bases from J, leaving 5 bases between. This CDR3 region has 11 residues. CDR1 and CDR2 from the germline V gene are SGDLS and YYNGEE. CDR3 amino acids: CASSVQAEAFF. CDR3 in DNA: TGTGCCAGCAGCGTCCAGGCTGAAGCTTTCTTT.

The chain combines TRBV11-2 with TRBJ2-7, with D perhaps matching TRBD2 (6 bases). The V end was cut by 8 bases, the J end by 0 bases, with 14 bases between. The CDR3 runs to 14 residues. Per the germline V gene, CDR1 is SGHAT and CDR2 is FQNNGV. CDR3 loop: CASSRTTNSYEQYF. In DNA form, the CDR3 reads TGTGCCAGCTCCAGGACTACCAACTCCTACGAGCAGTACTTC. The complete variable domain, with remaining parts taken from reference TRBV11-2 and TRBJ2-7, reads EAGVAQSPRYKIIEKRQSVAFWCNPISGHATLYWYQQILGQGPKLLIQFQNNGVVDDSQLPKDRFSAERLKGVDSTLKIQPAKLEDSAVYLCASSRTTNSYEQYFGPGTRLTVT.